This T cell receptor beta chain was documented in a study of post-analysis software for immune sequencing data. Study-wide results and caveats: Among a few TRBV segments more frequent in patients than controls were TRBV5-6, TRBV5-1 and TRBV20-1.

The CDR3 covers 15 residues. CDR1 and CDR2 from the germline V gene are SGDLS and YYNGEE. V was shortened by 0 bases and J by 3 bases, with 12 bases between the two germline ends. Researchers reported that TCR beta cDNA libraries carried unique molecular identifiers. TCRdb re-analysed the PCR reads in MiXCR, keeping a single row per CDR3 protein. The sample holds more than 450,000 distinct CDR3 sequences; less than 40% are singletons and the top ten take around 6.1%. As regards this clonotype: Its antigen remains unknown.

The sequence came from a girl younger than 18 with multiple sclerosis. The sample taken for sequencing was blood. The chain is built from TRBV9 and TRBJ2-5, with no clear D. The CDR3 DNA reads TGTGCCAGCAGCGTAGTTGGGGTTACAAAAGAGACCCAGTACTTC. The encoded protein is CASSVVGVTKETQYF.